The rows below give T cell receptor beta chains drawn from one sample of a study of identical twins. One entry per CDR3 protein results from TCRdb running MiXCR on the 5' RACE reads. The table records 450,000 to 600,000 distinct CDR3 sequences, 20% to 25% of them present only once. The same data also went into a second study, on yellow fever vaccine responses in identical twins.

The sequenced sample was CD4+ T cells sorted from blood. The receptors come from a young woman in good health. Each CDR3 is given with its conserved first and last residue. D genes are given only for firm matches. The listing skips clone size in some rows; elsewhere it reads once, few, many or a size class.

size: .
D: TRBD1
V: TRBV2
J: TRBJ1-1
DNA: TGTGCCAGCAGTGACCGGAGGTCAGGGGGCACTGAAGCTTTCTTT
CDR3: CASSDRRSGGTEAFF

size: .
D: .
V: TRBV3-1
J: TRBJ2-7
DNA: TGTGCCAGCAGCCAAGACGAGAGAGTCTACGAGCAGTACTTC
CDR3: CASSQDERVYEQYF

size: .
D: .
V: TRBV12-3/TRBV12-4
J: TRBJ1-1
DNA: TGTGCCAGCACCCTCAGGGAGAACACTGAAGCTTTCTTT
CDR3: CASTLRENTEAFF

size: many
D: .
V: TRBV5-1
J: TRBJ2-2
DNA: TGCGCCAGCAGCTCACAGGGGACTACGAACACCGGGGAGCTGTTTTTT
CDR3: CASSSQGTTNTGELFF

size: .
D: .
V: TRBV10-3
J: TRBJ2-1
DNA: TGTGCCATCAGTGAGTCGAAGACAGGAGCTTATCTCTCCTACAATGAGCAGTTCTTC
CDR3: CAISESKTGAYLSYNEQFF

size: .
D: .
V: TRBV20-1
J: TRBJ1-1
DNA: TGCAGTGCCTTAGAAAACACTGAAGCTTTCTTT
CDR3: CSALENTEAFF

size: few
D: .
V: TRBV6-1
J: TRBJ1-5
DNA: TGTGCCAGCAGACCCGGGACATATCCTAGCAATCAGCCCCAGCATTTT
CDR3: CASRPGTYPSNQPQHF

size: few
D: TRBD2
V: TRBV6-1
J: TRBJ2-1
DNA: TGTGCCAGCAGACTAGCGGGAGGGCTCGCCAGATACAATGAGCAGTTCTTC
CDR3: CASRLAGGLARYNEQFF

size: few
D: TRBD2
V: TRBV3-1
J: TRBJ2-1
DNA: TGTGCCAGCAGCCAGGGGACTAGCGGGGGGGCGGGAAATGAGCAGTTCTTC
CDR3: CASSQGTSGGAGNEQFF

size: few
D: .
V: TRBV7-9
J: TRBJ2-3
DNA: TGTGCCAGCAGCTTAACCCCCACGACGCAGTATTTT
CDR3: CASSLTPTTQYF

size: .
D: TRBD2
V: TRBV9
J: TRBJ2-2
DNA: TGTGCCAGCAGCGTAGTGGGCGGGAGCCCGACCGGGGAGCTGTTTTTT
CDR3: CASSVVGGSPTGELFF

size: .
D: .
V: TRBV2
J: TRBJ2-1
DNA: TGTGCCAGCAGGAACCCAGATTACAATGAGCAGTTCTTC
CDR3: CASRNPDYNEQFF

size: .
D: TRBD1
V: TRBV12-5
J: TRBJ2-7
DNA: TGTGCTAGTAACCGGGACAGTACCTACGAGCAGTACTTC
CDR3: CASNRDSTYEQYF

size: few
D: TRBD2
V: TRBV11-1
J: TRBJ2-4
DNA: TGTGCCAGCACCCAGGGACTAGCGGGGGCGAGGGCCAAAAACATTCAGTACTTC
CDR3: CASTQGLAGARAKNIQYF

size: .
D: TRBD2
V: TRBV13
J: TRBJ2-1
DNA: TGTGCCAGCAGCTTGTCTAGCGGGAGGGCCTCGTTTGAGCAGTTCTTC
CDR3: CASSLSSGRASFEQFF

size: few
D: .
V: TRBV9
J: TRBJ1-2
DNA: TGTGCCAGCAGCTCGCCCCATACAGGGAACTATGGCTACACCTTC
CDR3: CASSSPHTGNYGYTF

size: few
D: TRBD2
V: TRBV20-1
J: TRBJ2-1
DNA: TGCAGTGCTAAGGGGGGCGGGAGGGCCTCCTACAATGAGCAGTTCTTC
CDR3: CSAKGGGRASYNEQFF

size: .
D: TRBD2
V: TRBV11-3
J: TRBJ2-1
DNA: TGTGCCAGCAGCTCAGAGGGACTAGCGGGGGATGAGCAGTTCTTC
CDR3: CASSSEGLAGDEQFF

size: .
D: .
V: TRBV4-1
J: TRBJ2-3
DNA: TGCGCCAGCAGCCAAGCCTCCTTTAGCGGCCCCACAGATACGCAGTATTTT
CDR3: CASSQASFSGPTDTQYF

size: few
D: TRBD2
V: TRBV11-1
J: TRBJ2-1
DNA: TGTGCCAGCAGCCCCGGGACTAGCTCACCTAGCTCCTACAATGAGCAGTTCTTC
CDR3: CASSPGTSSPSSYNEQFF

size: .
D: TRBD1
V: TRBV29-1
J: TRBJ1-2
DNA: TGCAGCGTTTTACAGGGGGACTATGGCTACACCTTC
CDR3: CSVLQGDYGYTF

size: .
D: .
V: TRBV12-3/TRBV12-4
J: TRBJ2-1
DNA: TGTGCCAGCAGTTTCGGTCTGAGCTACAATGAGCAGTTCTTC
CDR3: CASSFGLSYNEQFF

size: few
D: TRBD1
V: TRBV7-9
J: TRBJ1-3
DNA: TGTGCCAGCAGCTTTTATACAGGGGTGACCGGAAACACCATATATTTT
CDR3: CASSFYTGVTGNTIYF

size: few
D: .
V: TRBV12-3/TRBV12-4
J: TRBJ2-7
DNA: TGTGCCAGCAGTCCCATGGTGGCGAACAACTACGAGCAGTACTTC
CDR3: CASSPMVANNYEQYF

size: few
D: .
V: TRBV19
J: TRBJ1-2
DNA: TGTGCCAGTAAAGGCTATGGCTACACCTTC
CDR3: CASKGYGYTF

size: few
D: TRBD2
V: TRBV28
J: TRBJ2-7
DNA: TGTGCCAGCAGTTTATCATCCGGGACTAGCGGGAAAAGGTACTCCTACGAGCAGTACTTC
CDR3: CASSLSSGTSGKRYSYEQYF

size: once
D: .
V: TRBV4-2
J: TRBJ2-1
DNA: TGTGCCAGCAGCCAAGCGACAGCGGAGGGGTTATACAATGAGCAGTTCTTC
CDR3: CASSQATAEGLYNEQFF

size: .
D: .
V: TRBV5-1
J: TRBJ2-2
DNA: TGCGCCAGCAGCTTATCCCCGGCGGGCACCGGGGAGCTGTTTTTT
CDR3: CASSLSPAGTGELFF

size: .
D: TRBD2
V: TRBV11-2
J: TRBJ2-3
DNA: TGTGCCAGCAGCCGACTAGCGGGGCCCACAGATACGCAGTATTTT
CDR3: CASSRLAGPTDTQYF

size: few
D: TRBD2
V: TRBV4-1
J: TRBJ2-5
DNA: TGCGCCAGCAGCCCCCCGGGACTAGAAGAGACCCAGTACTTC
CDR3: CASSPPGLEETQYF

size: .
D: .
V: TRBV7-9
J: TRBJ1-3
DNA: TGTGCCAGCAGCTTTTCCACAGGGTCTGGAAACACCATATATTTT
CDR3: CASSFSTGSGNTIYF

size: .
D: .
V: TRBV7-9
J: TRBJ1-4
DNA: TGTGCCAGCAGCTTAGGTCGGCGGGACCAAAGTGGAAAACTGTTTTTT
CDR3: CASSLGRRDQSGKLFF

size: few
D: TRBD2
V: TRBV20-1
J: TRBJ2-7
DNA: TGCAGTGCAGAAACAGCGGGAAGCTCCTACGAGCAGTACTTC
CDR3: CSAETAGSSYEQYF

size: .
D: .
V: TRBV20-1
J: TRBJ2-3
DNA: TGCAGTGCATACAGGTCCCCCTTCCCGGATACGCAGTATTTT
CDR3: CSAYRSPFPDTQYF

size: .
D: .
V: TRBV5-5
J: TRBJ1-4
DNA: TGTGCCAGCAGCTTGACCGGTATAGGGGAAAAACTGTTTTTT
CDR3: CASSLTGIGEKLFF

size: .
D: .
V: TRBV12-3/TRBV12-4
J: TRBJ2-5
DNA: TGTGCCAGCAGTCGACAGTTACAAGAGACCCAGTACTTC
CDR3: CASSRQLQETQYF

size: .
D: .
V: TRBV20-1
J: TRBJ1-1
DNA: TGCAGTGCTAGCACCCTAGAGCCCGCGAGGACTGAAGCTTTCTTT
CDR3: CSASTLEPARTEAFF

size: .
D: .
V: TRBV25-1
J: TRBJ2-7
DNA: TGTGCCAGCAGTGATCAGCGGACCTACGAGCAGTACTTC
CDR3: CASSDQRTYEQYF

size: .
D: .
V: TRBV12-5
J: TRBJ1-1
DNA: TGTGCTAGTGTTAGGGGACGGACTGAAGCTTTCTTT
CDR3: CASVRGRTEAFF

size: few
D: .
V: TRBV9
J: TRBJ1-4
DNA: TGTGCCAGCAGCGTAGGAGGGGCAACTAATGAAAAACTGTTTTTT
CDR3: CASSVGGATNEKLFF

size: .
D: .
V: TRBV27
J: TRBJ1-1
DNA: TGTGCCAGCAGTCCAAACTTGAACACTGAAGCTTTCTTT
CDR3: CASSPNLNTEAFF

size: .
D: .
V: TRBV6-5
J: TRBJ2-1
DNA: TGTGCCAGCAGTCGTACCGGGGCTGAGGTTTACAATGAGCAGTTCTTC
CDR3: CASSRTGAEVYNEQFF

size: few
D: TRBD1
V: TRBV6-5
J: TRBJ2-2
DNA: TGTGCCAGCAGTTACTCGGGACAGGGCACCGGGGAGCTGTTTTTT
CDR3: CASSYSGQGTGELFF